One sample yielded the 32 T cell receptor beta chains listed below, sequenced in a study of shared clonotypes between healthy human individuals. Clones were read by immunoSEQ multiplex PCR, and TCRdb kept only the in-frame ones, dropping some. The table has approximately 2.5 million clones, 93% seen once. Material for sequencing was naive CD4+ T cells from PBMCs. The subset: CD45RA+ positively selected. The receptors here all came from a man aged 18 to 30 in good health. Some clones in this sample may be carry-over from other donors' samples.

The genes are TRBV30 and TRBJ2-5, with 12 nucleotides matching TRBD2. The CDR3 has 16 residues. The J segment lost 4 bases and the V segment lost 3 bases, leaving 9 bases of the junction unmatched. Germline V gene data show CDR1 as GTSNPN and CDR2 as SVGIG (reference sequence). The CDR3: CAWSQGLAGKGETQYF. DNA for the CDR3: TGTGCCTGGAGCCAAGGACTAGCGGGAAAAGGAGAGACCCAGTACTTC.

The chain has TRBV10-3 and TRBJ2-7; the D is unclear. Germline CDR1 ENHRY, CDR2 SYGVKD. This CDR3 is 12 amino acids long. V was cut by 10 bases and J by 2 bases, with 12 bases left in between. The CDR3 nucleotides read TGTGCCACCAAGAACGAGGCCTACGAGCAGTACTTC. The encoded protein is CATKNEAYEQYF.

The V gene is TRBV4-1, the J gene TRBJ1-2; no reliable D call. Germline values: CDR1 MGHRA, CDR2 YSYEKL. The CDR3 has 15 amino acids. With 4 bases removed from V and 3 bases from J, the gap between germline ends came to 15 bases. The CDR3 bases are TGCGCCAGCAGCCTCGGTCGATCGAAACACTATGGCTACACCTTC. This sequence encodes CASSLGRSKHYGYTF.

The chain combines TRBV2 with TRBJ2-7, with a weak D call TRBD2 (6 bases). The CDR3 length is 14 residues. From germline, CDR1 is SNHLY and CDR2 FYNNEI. Trimming removed 10 bases from V and 3 bases from J, with 19 bases in between. The CDR3 DNA is TGTGCCACGGCGGGGATCAACTCTCTCTACGAGCAGTACTTC. Translation gives CATAGINSLYEQYF.

The chain couples TRBV6-6 to TRBJ1-2, with 7 bases identical to TRBD1. The V and J ends lost 7 bases and 2 bases, in that order; junction bases with no gene match: 4. Germline CDR1 is MNHNY and CDR2 is SVGAGI (reference sequence). The CDR3 spans 13 residues. In DNA form, the CDR3 reads TGTGCCAGCACCCTGGACAGGAACTATGGCTACACCTTC. Its protein is CASTLDRNYGYTF.

This chain links TRBV29-1 with TRBJ2-5, with a tentative D call TRBD2 (6 bases). Germline CDR1 SQVTM, CDR2 ANQGSEA. The CDR3 runs 13 residues. V was pared by 8 bases and J by 7 bases, with 20 bases between. The CDR3 DNA is TGCAGCTCCTTGGGTCGGGAGCGGGTGACCCAGTACTTC. Translated: CSSLGRERVTQYF.

The chain joins TRBV28 to TRBJ1-5; no firm D call. Germline CDR1 reads MDHEN; CDR2 reads SYDVKM. Trimming left V 5 bases short and J 9 bases short, with 17 bases between. This CDR3 has 14 amino acids. In nucleotides, the CDR3 is TGTGCCAGCAGTCGGTCAGCCCAATCAGGGCCCCAGCATTTT. This encodes CASSRSAQSGPQHF.

Comment on this clone: Other DNA sequences in the sample encode the same CDR3. This sequence joins TRBV5-1 and TRBJ1-1; D uncertain. V was trimmed by 0 bases and J by 0 bases, leaving 6 bases between them. This CDR3 is 14 amino acids long. The germline V gene has CDR1 SGHRS and CDR2 YFSETQ. The CDR3 nucleotides are TGCGCCAGCAGCTTGGCTACAGTGAACACTGAAGCTTTCTTT. Translation: CASSLATVNTEAFF.

The count of this clone is one. The same CDR3 arises from other DNA sequences in this sample as well. The DNA of the CDR3 is TGCGCCAGCAGCCAAAGGTGGGGGAACAGGGACGGCTACACCTTC. Translating gives CASSQRWGNRDGYTF. This chain uses TRBV4-3 with TRBJ1-2; maybe TRBD1 (6 bases). Germline values: CDR1 LGHNA, CDR2 YSLEER. CDR3 size: 15 residues. Trimming removed 2 bases at V and 8 bases at J, with 18 bases between.

The chain joins TRBV9 to TRBJ2-2, with a tentative D call TRBD2 (6 bases). The CDR3 sequence is 16 residues long. V lost 0 bases and J lost 4, with 13 bases in between. Germline V lookup: CDR1 SGDLS, CDR2 YYNGEE. DNA of the CDR3: TGTGCCAGCAGCGTAGAAACGGGAGCGGGCACCGGGGAGCTGTTTTTT. This encodes CASSVETGAGTGELFF.

V is TRBV19 and J is TRBJ1-5; D unclear. CDR3 length: 15 amino acids. V was shortened by 7 bases and J by 2 bases, with 15 bases between the two germline ends. CDR1 and CDR2 from the germline V gene are LNHDA and SQIVND (reference sequence). The CDR3 DNA sequence: TGTGCCAGTACATTCCTGTGGGTCGGCAATCAGCCCCAGCATTTT. Its translation is CASTFLWVGNQPQHF.

The chain has TRBV27 and TRBJ2-7; TRBD2 matches at 10 bases. The CDR3 length is 16 residues. Germline CDR1 and CDR2: MNHEY and SMNVEV (reference sequence). The junction had 10 bases not matched to a gene; V was cut back by 6 bases and J by 2 bases. CDR3 sequence: CASSRRPSGRAYEQYF. The CDR3 nucleotides are TGTGCCAGCAGCCGCCGGCCTAGCGGGAGAGCCTACGAGCAGTACTTC.

V is TRBV30 and J is TRBJ2-7; 8 nucleotides match TRBD1. CDR1 is GTSNPN, CDR2 SVGIG, per germline (reference sequence). This CDR3 comprises 18 residues. V shed 2 bases and J 3 bases; nucleotides not matched to a gene: 18. Written as DNA, the CDR3 is TGTGCCTGGAGTACGCTGGGGGTCGGGACAGGACCAATCTACGAGCAGTACTTC. It encodes CAWSTLGVGTGPIYEQYF.

This clone was found once. V is TRBV28 and J is TRBJ2-2; the match to TRBD2 covers 11 bases. J was trimmed by 3 bases and V by 5 bases; bases with no gene match: 5. The CDR3 has 16 residues. Germline V gene data show CDR1 as MDHEN and CDR2 as SYDVKM. This CDR3 is CASSAFSGRDTGELFF. The CDR3 DNA reads TGTGCCAGCAGTGCCTTTAGCGGGAGGGACACCGGGGAGCTGTTTTTT.

The V call is TRBV5-4, the J call TRBJ2-7; D gene unclear. V lost 4 bases and J 4 bases, leaving 12 bases between the germline ends. Germline loops: CDR1 SGHNT, CDR2 YYREEE (reference sequence). This CDR3 region has 13 residues. The CDR3 sequence: CASSVPDGYEQYF. The CDR3 DNA reads as TGTGCCAGCAGCGTCCCGGATGGGTACGAGCAGTACTTC.

The chain is built from TRBV28 and TRBJ1-5; 7 bases agree with TRBD1. V gave up 4 bases and J gave up 3 bases; unmatched junction bases: 3. CDR1 is MDHEN and CDR2 is SYDVKM in the germline V gene. The CDR3 runs to 14 residues. The CDR3, as DNA: TGTGCCAGCAGTTCGGGACAGTACAATCAGCCCCAGCATTTT. Its translation: CASSSGQYNQPQHF.

The chain has TRBV2 and TRBJ2-3; 11 nucleotides agree with TRBD2. Germline V gene data show CDR1 as SNHLY and CDR2 as FYNNEI. This CDR3 contains 15 residues. The ends lost 8 bases at V and 3 bases at J; junction bases unmatched: 7. The DNA for the CDR3 is TGTGCCAGCGGTAGCGGGAGGGTGGCAACAGATACGCAGTATTTT. Its protein product is CASGSGRVATDTQYF.

The chain is built from TRBV10-3 and TRBJ1-1; D not resolved. Looked up from germline, CDR1 is ENHRY and CDR2 is SYGVKD. V was trimmed by 4 bases and J by 4 bases, leaving 16 bases between them. The CDR3 consists of 15 residues. In DNA, the CDR3 is TGTGCCATCAGTGCCCATCGGGAGGGCCCCACTGAAGCTTTCTTT. It encodes CAISAHREGPTEAFF.

V usage is TRBV7-2 and J usage is TRBJ2-4, with unresolved D. The CDR3 runs to 14 residues. The V and J ends lost 5 bases and 6 bases respectively, with 14 bases between them. The germline gives CDR1 SGHTA, CDR2 FQGNSA. CDR3 loop: CASSADRVGNIQYF. As DNA, the CDR3 is TGTGCCAGCAGCGCAGACCGGGTCGGAAACATTCAGTACTTC.

The rearrangement links TRBV27 to TRBJ1-5; 9 positions match TRBD1. Germline V gives CDR1 MNHEY, CDR2 SMNVEV (reference sequence). The CDR3 totals 17 residues. With V trimmed by 5 bases and J by 10 bases, 18 bases remained unmatched. The chain's CDR3 is CASSQRQGGRSQGPQHF. The CDR3 DNA reads as TGTGCCAGCAGTCAGAGACAGGGGGGAAGGTCTCAGGGCCCCCAGCATTTT.

In regard to this clone: This CDR3 is also generated by other DNA sequences in the sample. This chain connects TRBV4-3 to TRBJ2-1; D not certain. This CDR3 region has 13 residues. Per the germline V gene, CDR1 is LGHNA and CDR2 is YSLEER. V shed 0 bases and J shed 4 bases, with 4 bases lying between them. The CDR3 sequence is CASSQDLYNEQFF. The CDR3 bases are TGCGCCAGCAGCCAAGATCTATACAATGAGCAGTTCTTC.

This chain links TRBV5-1 with TRBJ1-3, with D possibly being TRBD1 (6 bases). Trimming cost V 3 bases and J 0 bases, with 10 bases left between them. Germline-derived CDR1 and CDR2 are SGHRS and YFSETQ. The length of the CDR3 is 15 residues. As DNA, the CDR3 is TGCGCCAGCAGCTGGACAGCCAGCTCTGGAAACACCATATATTTT. Translation: CASSWTASSGNTIYF. The entire variable domain, with the rest obtained from reference TRBV5-1 and TRBJ1-3, is as follows: KAGVTQTPRYLIKTRGQQVTLSCSPISGHRSVSWYQQTPGQGLQFLFEYFSETQRNKGNFPGRFSGRQFSNSRSEMNVSTLELGDSALYLCASSWTASSGNTIYFGEGSWLTVV.

As regards this clone: Different DNA sequences within this sample yield the same CDR3. The genes are TRBV14 and TRBJ2-3; D is unresolved. The germline V gene has CDR1 SGHDN and CDR2 FVKESK. V was clipped by 2 bases and J by 1 base, with 4 bases between them. The CDR3 sequence is 13 residues long. CDR3 amino acids: CASSQRGTDTQYF. CDR3 nucleotide sequence: TGTGCCAGCAGCCAACGAGGCACAGATACGCAGTATTTT.

V usage is TRBV5-4 and J usage is TRBJ2-5; 16 bases are a match to TRBD2. CDR3 length: 17 residues. Germline CDR1 and CDR2: SGHNT and YYREEE (reference sequence). The junction had 7 bases not matched to a gene; V was cut back by 3 bases and J by 5 bases. The CDR3 DNA reads as TGTGCCAGCAGCTGGGGGACTAGCGGGAGGGGAGGGGAGACCCAGTACTTC. This translates into CASSWGTSGRGGETQYF.

The V gene is TRBV19, the J gene TRBJ2-1; 7 bases line up with TRBD2. The trim removed 5 bases at V and 9 bases at J, leaving 19 bases unmatched. Germline V gene sequence: CDR1 LNHDA, CDR2 SQIVND (reference sequence). This CDR3 spans 17 amino acids. The CDR3 loop is CASSSGRWALQRGEQFF. The CDR3 nucleotides are TGTGCCAGTAGTTCGGGGAGGTGGGCACTCCAGCGGGGTGAGCAGTTCTTC.

This chain connects TRBV9 to TRBJ2-1; tentative D call: TRBD2 (6 bases). Germline loops: CDR1 SGDLS, CDR2 YYNGEE. This CDR3 is built from 12 residues. The germline V and J ends were trimmed by 4 bases and 15 bases, with 17 bases remaining between them. The CDR3 DNA reads TGTGCCAGCAGCAAACCAGCGGGTCGGCGGTTCTTC. Translated: CASSKPAGRRFF.

V and J are TRBV7-9 and TRBJ2-5; D is unclear. CDR1 is SEHNR, CDR2 FQNEAQ, per germline (reference sequence). The CDR3 spans 14 residues. With 2 bases removed from V and 4 bases from J, the gap between germline ends came to 11 bases. This chain's CDR3 is CASSLTLNSETQYF. The CDR3 nucleotides are TGTGCCAGCAGCTTAACGCTTAATTCAGAGACCCAGTACTTC. Variable domain in full (rest from reference TRBV7-9 and TRBJ2-5): DTGVSQNPRHKITKRGQNVTFRCDPISEHNRLYWYRQTLGQGPEFLTYFQNEAQLEKSRLLSDRFSAERPKGSFSTLEIQRTEQGDSAMYLCASSLTLNSETQYFGPGTRLLVL.

The chain is built from TRBV7-2 and TRBJ1-1, with D perhaps matching TRBD1 (5 bases). The CDR3 is 15 amino acids. CDR1 SGHTA and CDR2 FQGNSA come from the germline V gene. V lost 6 bases and J 3 bases, leaving 17 bases between the germline ends. The CDR3 sequence: CASSPSPWGDTEAFF. The CDR3 DNA is TGTGCCAGCAGTCCCAGTCCCTGGGGGGACACTGAAGCTTTCTTT.

This clone was counted between two and nine times. The rearrangement links TRBV29-1 to TRBJ2-2; a weak D match, TRBD2 (5 bases). V lost 5 bases and J lost 0, with 10 bases in between. The V gene's germline CDR1 is SQVTM and CDR2 ANQGSEA. The CDR3 sequence is 14 residues long. The CDR3 is CSVMEETNTGELFF. As DNA, the CDR3 is TGCAGCGTTATGGAGGAGACGAACACCGGGGAGCTGTTTTTT.

The chain combines TRBV29-1 with TRBJ2-7; 9 bases agree with TRBD1. J was trimmed by 7 bases and V by 5 bases; bases with no gene match: 21. The CDR3 totals 17 residues. Looked up from germline, CDR1 is SQVTM and CDR2 is ANQGSEA. CDR3 nucleotide sequence: TGCAGCGTTTCCGGGACAGGGTCTATATCACGGCCCGGGGAGCAGTACTTC. This translates into CSVSGTGSISRPGEQYF.

The V gene is TRBV4-1, the J gene TRBJ2-7, with 11 bases aligning to TRBD1. The CDR3 runs 16 residues. The trim removed 3 bases at V and 1 base at J, leaving 5 bases unmatched. The germline gives CDR1 MGHRA, CDR2 YSYEKL. The CDR3 is CASSHAGQGASYEQYF. CDR3 nucleotide sequence: TGCGCCAGCAGCCACGCCGGACAGGGGGCATCCTACGAGCAGTACTTC.

This rearrangement joins TRBV6-6 to TRBJ2-7, with 7 bases that match TRBD1. Germline lookup yields CDR1 MNHNY and CDR2 SVGAGI (reference sequence). The CDR3 runs to 12 residues. V trimming: 5 bases; J trimming: 4 bases; junction bases outside the gene matches: 2. The CDR3 loop reads CASSAQGYEQYF. CDR3 sequence (DNA): TGTGCCAGCAGTGCACAGGGGTACGAGCAGTACTTC.